This T cell receptor (beta chain) was identified during a study of blood T cell repertoires in COVID-19. Study-wide context: COVID-19 samples from acute and convalescent phases originated in the United States, Italy and Spain. T cells, B-cell-depleted T cells, or PBMCs supplied cDNA or gDNA.

Data came from immunoSEQ multiplex PCR; TCRdb stores just in-frame clones and leaves some out. The table lists 200,000 to 250,000 clones, 70% to 90% of them singletons, with around 9.8% in the top ten. The CDR3 totals 17 residues. Germline V gives CDR1 SGHVS, CDR2 FQNEAQ. V was trimmed by 5 bases and J by 5 bases, leaving 24 bases between them. The sequence was collected from a woman aged 45-65 years with acute COVID-19. The sample consisted of PBMCs or T cells enriched from blood (not recorded which). This sequence joins TRBV7-8 and TRBJ1-2; D possibly corresponds to TRBD1 (5 bases). The chain's CDR3 is CASSPLADWDLGYGYTF. The CDR3, as DNA: TGTGCCAGCAGCCCCCTCGCAGATTGGGACTTGGGGTATGGCTACACCTTC.